This T cell receptor (beta chain) comes out of a study of lymphopenia after photon versus proton radiotherapy (dated by TCRdb to between 2018 and 2020). For the study in its entirety: Photon and proton radiation therapy were compared by the study for their immunological effects in patients with gastrointestinal tumors who developed high-grade lymphopenia. The roughly 21 patients in the cohort had gastrointestinal tumors, were treated with either photon or proton therapy, and subsequently developed lymphopenia. The goal of the study was to characterize the differences between the two radiation modalities in how they affect the immune system. Points the paper makes about the study in general: Relative stability during treatment was observed in proton-treated patients, whereas loss of naive T cells and TCR diversity and gain of effector/memory populations were observed in photon-treated patients. The authors looked at the survival association only in patients who died, and they framed better survival with proton therapy as a possibility rather than a demonstrated result. After the lymphocyte count nadir, oligoclonal expansion, especially of CD8+ Temra cells, was observed in photon-treated repertoires, and the drop in diversity was driven by this expansion. Across the cohort, a larger post-nadir drop in TCR diversity was inversely correlated with overall survival time among patients who died.

As regards this clone: What antigen it recognizes has not been identified. No per-base quality is available; no much larger clone lies one base away.

At the junction V is shortened by 4 bases and J by 1 base, with 11 bases in between. The CDR3, cysteine through phenylalanine, is 15 amino acids long. Only the CDR3 portion is preserved as DNA: 45 bases, with reading frame beginning at the first base. Based on the germline V gene, the CDR1 and CDR2 sequences are LGHNA and YSLEER. The receptor library was made with the immunoSEQ multiplex PCR assay. T cell repertoires were profiled by deep sequencing of rearranged TCR beta loci, alongside multiparametric flow cytometry. Here the immuneACCESS table is served through TCRdb, limited to in-frame sequences with V and J called. Missing clones are a known gap in these copies; in checked studies unresolved V genes cover under half, and the rest lacks a known reason. The sample data list under 25,000 clones, and around 85% of these were observed just once. The ten largest clonotypes hold approximately 19% of the sample.

The chain is made from TRBV4-3 and TRBJ1-3; the D gene is not confidently resolved. This clonotype originated in a man aged 60-69 years with pancreatic cancer. Specimen: peripheral blood, collected from a patient treated with photon-based radiotherapy. The base sequence is TGCGCCAGCAGCCGAGCGTCGGGATCTGGAAACACCATATATTTT. It translates to CASSRASGSGNTIYF.